This TCR beta chain was captured by sequencing in a study of monozygotic twins with inflammatory bowel disease. The study, taken as a whole, reports: Healthy co-twins exceeded IBD patients in TCRbeta diversity as measured by inverse Simpson. The authors could not tell different T cell subtypes apart.

Note on this clonotype: What it binds is unknown.

From germline, CDR1 is LGHDT and CDR2 YNNKEL (reference sequence). The CDR3 loop spans 13 amino acids. The RNA usage for each TCR library was approximately 4,000 ng of total RNA. With the 5' RACE reads reprocessed, TCRdb shows one record per CDR3 protein and no DNA. Its listing shows around 97,000 distinct CDR3 sequences. Sequencing input: blood. The sequence was obtained from a human donor with ulcerative colitis or Crohn's disease, or a healthy co-twin of an affected twin (not recorded which). This rearrangement joins TRBV3-1 to TRBJ1-1; TCRdb proposes TRBD1, but this gene call is untestable without DNA. This CDR3 is CASSQGTGVGAFF. Supplemented by reference TRBV3-1 and TRBJ1-1, the full variable domain reads DTAVSQTPKYLVTQMGNDKSIKCEQNLGHDTMYWYKQDSKKFLKIMFSYNNKELIINETVPNRFSPKSPDKAHLNLHINSLELGDSAVYFCASSQGTGVGAFFGQGTRLTVV.